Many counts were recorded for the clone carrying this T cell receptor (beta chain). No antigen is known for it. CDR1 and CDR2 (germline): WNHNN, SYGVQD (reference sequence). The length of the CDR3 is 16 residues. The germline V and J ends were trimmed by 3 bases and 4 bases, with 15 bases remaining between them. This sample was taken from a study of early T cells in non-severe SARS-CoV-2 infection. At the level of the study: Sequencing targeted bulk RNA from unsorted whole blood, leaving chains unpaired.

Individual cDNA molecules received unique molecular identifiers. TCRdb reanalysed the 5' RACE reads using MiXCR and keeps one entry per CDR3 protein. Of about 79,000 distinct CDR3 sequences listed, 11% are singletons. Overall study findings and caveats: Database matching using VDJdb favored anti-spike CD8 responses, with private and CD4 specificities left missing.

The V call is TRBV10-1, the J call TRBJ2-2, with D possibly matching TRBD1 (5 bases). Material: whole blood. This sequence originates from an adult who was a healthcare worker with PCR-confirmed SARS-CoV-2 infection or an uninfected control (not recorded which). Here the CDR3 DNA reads TGCGCCAGCAGTGACAGGCAGGGCGGTAGCACCGGGGAGCTGTTTTTT. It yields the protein CASSDRQGGSTGELFF.